The 7 T cell receptor beta chains below come from one sample, sequenced in a study of blood T cell repertoires in COVID-19 (TCRdb year 2020). Library preparation employed the immunoSEQ multiplex PCR assay. Held by TCRdb, this immuneACCESS table contains in-frame sequences only and omits some clones. Under half of the omission traces to an unresolved V gene where checked; the cause of the rest is unknown. In all, the sample holds more than 15,000 clones, and roughly 93% of those were seen once. The top ten constitute 5.7% of the sample. The sequencing input was peripheral blood. These receptors were obtained from a human donor in a cohort sampled during active COVID-19.

The chain combines TRBV5-4 with TRBJ2-7; the match to TRBD1 covers 9 bases. The CDR3 runs to 14 residues. J gave up 4 bases and V 3 bases, and 5 bases lay outside the gene matches. Germline V gene sequence: CDR1 SGHNT, CDR2 YYREEE (reference sequence). This CDR3 is CASSSPGQGYEQYF. The CDR3 DNA follows: TGTGCCAGCAGCTCCCCGGGACAGGGATACGAGCAGTACTTC.

The chain links TRBV5-1 to TRBJ2-5; D possibly corresponds to TRBD2 (6 bases). Germline assignment: CDR1 SGHRS and CDR2 YFSETQ. This CDR3 has 13 residues. Trimming left V 4 bases short and J 5 bases short, with 12 bases between. The CDR3 loop reads CASSPGLYETQYF. CDR3 nucleotides: TGCGCCAGCAGCCCGGGACTGTACGAGACCCAGTACTTC. The complete variable domain, with remaining parts taken from reference TRBV5-1 and TRBJ2-5, reads KAGVTQTPRYLIKTRGQQVTLSCSPISGHRSVSWYQQTPGQGLQFLFEYFSETQRNKGNFPGRFSGRQFSNSRSEMNVSTLELGDSALYLCASSPGLYETQYFGPGTRLLVL.

This CDR3 is CASSSGQGAGGYTF. Here the CDR3 DNA reads TGTGCCAGCAGCTCGGGACAGGGGGCTGGTGGCTACACCTTC. V and J are TRBV7-9 and TRBJ1-2, with TRBD1 matching over 12 bases. The CDR3 length is 14 residues. V shed 4 bases, J shed 7 bases, and the junction held 4 bases outside the gene matches. Germline-derived CDR1 and CDR2 are SEHNR and FQNEAQ (reference sequence).

This chain uses TRBV5-8 with TRBJ2-7, with a tentative D call TRBD2 (5 bases). Germline lookup yields CDR1 SGHTS and CDR2 YDEGEE. This CDR3 is built from 10 residues. V gave up 0 bases and J gave up 11 bases, with 6 bases separating them. For the CDR3, the DNA is TGTGCCAGCAGCTTGGCCGGGGAGTACTTC. It is translated as CASSLAGEYF.

V is TRBV4-2 and J is TRBJ2-3, with a tentative D call TRBD2 (6 bases). The CDR3 loop spans 16 amino acids. Germline V lookup: CDR1 LGHNA, CDR2 YNFKEQ. Deletions cut 0 bases from V and 4 bases from J, with 14 bases between. DNA for the CDR3: TGTGCCAGCAGCCAAGAAGGGACTGGTGGGGCAGATACGCAGTATTTT. Protein: CASSQEGTGGADTQYF.

This chain links TRBV5-4 with TRBJ1-2; D gene unclear. Germline CDR1 and CDR2: SGHNT and YYREEE (reference sequence). This CDR3 has 11 amino acids. The V end lost 7 bases, the J end lost 2 bases, and 6 bases lay between the germline ends. CDR3 region: CASGRNYGYTF. CDR3 sequence (DNA): TGTGCCAGCGGCAGGAACTATGGCTACACCTTC.

The chain joins TRBV6-6 to TRBJ2-7; 7 bases align to TRBD2. The junction had 7 bases not matched to a gene; V was cut back by 2 bases and J by 6 bases. Germline V gene lookup returns CDR1 MNHNY and CDR2 SVGAGI (reference sequence). This CDR3 region has 14 residues. The CDR3 loop is CASSYAGEASEQYF. The CDR3 DNA reads as TGTGCCAGCAGTTACGCGGGAGAAGCCTCCGAGCAGTACTTC.